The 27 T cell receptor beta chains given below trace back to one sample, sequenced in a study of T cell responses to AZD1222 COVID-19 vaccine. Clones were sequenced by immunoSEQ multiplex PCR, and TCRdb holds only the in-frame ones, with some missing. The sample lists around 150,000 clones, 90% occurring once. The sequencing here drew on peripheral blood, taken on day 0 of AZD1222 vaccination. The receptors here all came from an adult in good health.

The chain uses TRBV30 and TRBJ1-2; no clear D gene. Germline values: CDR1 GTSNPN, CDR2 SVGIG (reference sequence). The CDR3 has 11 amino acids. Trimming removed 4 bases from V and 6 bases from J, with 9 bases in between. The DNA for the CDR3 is TGTGCCTGGACGGAGGCCAATGGCTACACCTTC. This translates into CAWTEANGYTF.

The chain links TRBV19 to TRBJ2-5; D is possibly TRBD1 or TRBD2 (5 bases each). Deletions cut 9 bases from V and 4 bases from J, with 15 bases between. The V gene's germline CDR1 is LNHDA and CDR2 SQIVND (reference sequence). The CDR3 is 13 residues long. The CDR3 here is CASKRTGRETQYF. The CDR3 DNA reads TGTGCCAGCAAGAGGACGGGGCGAGAGACCCAGTACTTC.

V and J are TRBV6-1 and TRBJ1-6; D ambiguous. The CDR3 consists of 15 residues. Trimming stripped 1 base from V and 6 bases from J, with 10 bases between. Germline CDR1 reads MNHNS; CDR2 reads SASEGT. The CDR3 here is CASSEGPVGNSPLHF. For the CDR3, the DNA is TGTGCCAGCAGTGAAGGGCCAGTAGGTAATTCACCCCTCCACTTT.

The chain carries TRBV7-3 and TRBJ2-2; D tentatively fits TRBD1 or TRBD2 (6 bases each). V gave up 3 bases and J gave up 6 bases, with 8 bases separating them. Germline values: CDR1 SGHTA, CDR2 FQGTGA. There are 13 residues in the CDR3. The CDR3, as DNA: TGTGCCAGCAGCTTCGGGGGCGCCGGGGAGCTGTTTTTT. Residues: CASSFGGAGELFF.

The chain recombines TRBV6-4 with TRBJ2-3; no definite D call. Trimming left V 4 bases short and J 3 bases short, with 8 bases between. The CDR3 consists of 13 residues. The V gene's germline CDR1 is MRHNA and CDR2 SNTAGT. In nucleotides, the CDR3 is TGTGCCAGCAGTGCAGTAGGGACAGATACGCAGTATTTT. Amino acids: CASSAVGTDTQYF.

The CDR3 is CASSLVRGHGELFF. The CDR3 DNA follows: TGTGCCAGCAGCTTAGTACGGGGCCACGGGGAGCTGTTTTTT. The V and J genes are TRBV7-9 and TRBJ2-2; D may be TRBD1 or TRBD2 (5 bases each). Per the germline V gene, CDR1 is SEHNR and CDR2 is FQNEAQ (reference sequence). The CDR3 consists of 14 residues. The V end was cut by 1 base, the J end by 7 bases, with 10 bases between.

CDR3 protein: CASSIRPGSEAFF. The DNA for the CDR3 is TGTGCCAGTAGTATCCGCCCGGGGAGTGAAGCTTTCTTT. The V gene is TRBV19, the J gene TRBJ1-1; no clear D. Trimming shortened V by 3 bases and J by 7 bases, and 12 bases separated the two germline ends. The germline V gene encodes CDR1 LNHDA and CDR2 SQIVND (reference sequence). CDR3 size: 13 residues.

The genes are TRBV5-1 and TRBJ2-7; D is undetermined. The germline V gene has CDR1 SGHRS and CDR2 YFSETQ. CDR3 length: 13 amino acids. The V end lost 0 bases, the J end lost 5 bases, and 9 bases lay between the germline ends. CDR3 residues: CASSLAQVDEQYF. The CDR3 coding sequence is TGCGCCAGCAGCTTGGCTCAGGTCGACGAGCAGTACTTC. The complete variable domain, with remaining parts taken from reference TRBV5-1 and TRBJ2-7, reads KAGVTQTPRYLIKTRGQQVTLSCSPISGHRSVSWYQQTPGQGLQFLFEYFSETQRNKGNFPGRFSGRQFSNSRSEMNVSTLELGDSALYLCASSLAQVDEQYFGPGTRLTVT.

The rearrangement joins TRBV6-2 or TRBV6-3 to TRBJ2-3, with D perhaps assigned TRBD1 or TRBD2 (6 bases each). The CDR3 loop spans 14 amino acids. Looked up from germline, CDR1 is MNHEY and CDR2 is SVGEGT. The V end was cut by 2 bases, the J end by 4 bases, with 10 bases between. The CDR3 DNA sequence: TGTGCCAGCAGTTACGCGGAGGGGGCAGATACGCAGTATTTT. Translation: CASSYAEGADTQYF.

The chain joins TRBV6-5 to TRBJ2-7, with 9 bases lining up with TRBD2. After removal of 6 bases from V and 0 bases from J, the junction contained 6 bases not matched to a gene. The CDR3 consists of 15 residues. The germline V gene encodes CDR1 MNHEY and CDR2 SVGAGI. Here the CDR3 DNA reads TGTGCCAGCAGAAGACTAGCGGCCGCCTCCTACGAGCAGTACTTC. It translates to CASRRLAAASYEQYF.

The CDR3 DNA is TGTGCCAGCAACCCGGATACGTTGGGGGCATATGGCTACACCTTC. Its protein product is CASNPDTLGAYGYTF. V gene TRBV7-6 combines with J gene TRBJ1-2, with TRBD1 as a possible D gene (6 bases). Germline loops: CDR1 SGHVS, CDR2 FNYEAQ. The length of the CDR3 is 15 residues. V was cut by 7 bases and J by 5 bases, with 20 bases left in between. Using reference TRBV7-6 and TRBJ1-2 for the parts outside the CDR3, the full variable domain is GAGVSQSPRYKVTKRGQDVALRCDPISGHVSLYWYRQALGQGPEFLTYFNYEAQQDKSGLPNDRFSAERPEGSISTLTIQRTEQRDSAMYRCASNPDTLGAYGYTFGSGTRLTVV.

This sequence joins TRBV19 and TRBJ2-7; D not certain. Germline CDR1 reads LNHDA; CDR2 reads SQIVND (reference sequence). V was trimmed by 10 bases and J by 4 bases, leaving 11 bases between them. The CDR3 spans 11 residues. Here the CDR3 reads CATTYSYEQYF. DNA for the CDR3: TGTGCCACTACTTACAGTTACGAGCAGTACTTC.

The CDR3 loop reads CATSEVLGPPGELFF. The CDR3 nucleotides read TGTGCCACCAGTGAGGTCCTGGGACCACCCGGGGAGCTGTTTTTT. The chain has TRBV24-1 and TRBJ2-2; the D call may be TRBD1 or TRBD2 (5 bases each). There are 15 residues in the CDR3. V was shortened by 4 bases and J by 6 bases, with 14 bases between the two germline ends. CDR1 is KGHDR, CDR2 SFDVKD, per germline.

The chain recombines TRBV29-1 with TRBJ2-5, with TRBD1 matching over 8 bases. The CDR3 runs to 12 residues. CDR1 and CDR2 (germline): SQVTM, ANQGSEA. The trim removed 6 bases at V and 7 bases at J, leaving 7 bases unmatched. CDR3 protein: CSVLPGQGTQYF. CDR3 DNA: TGCAGCGTACTTCCCGGACAGGGGACCCAGTACTTC.

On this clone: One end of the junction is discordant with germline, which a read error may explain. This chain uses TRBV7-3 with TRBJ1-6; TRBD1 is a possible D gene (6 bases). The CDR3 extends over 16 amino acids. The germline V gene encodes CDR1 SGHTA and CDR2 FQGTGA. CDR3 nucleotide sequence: TGTGCCAGCAGCATAACAGGGCCTTATCCCCATTCACCCCTCCACTTT. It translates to CASSITGPYPHSPLHF.

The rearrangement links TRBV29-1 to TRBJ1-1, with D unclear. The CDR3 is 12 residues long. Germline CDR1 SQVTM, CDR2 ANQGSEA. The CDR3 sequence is CSETDLNTEAFF. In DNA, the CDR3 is TGCAGTGAGACGGATTTGAACACTGAAGCTTTCTTT.

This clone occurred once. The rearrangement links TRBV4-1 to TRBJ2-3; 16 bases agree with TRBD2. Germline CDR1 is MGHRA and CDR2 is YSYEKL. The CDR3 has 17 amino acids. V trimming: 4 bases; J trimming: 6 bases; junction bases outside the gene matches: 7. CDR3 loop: CASSRGLAGGPGDTQYF. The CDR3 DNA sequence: TGCGCCAGCAGCCGGGGACTAGCGGGAGGGCCCGGGGATACGCAGTATTTT.

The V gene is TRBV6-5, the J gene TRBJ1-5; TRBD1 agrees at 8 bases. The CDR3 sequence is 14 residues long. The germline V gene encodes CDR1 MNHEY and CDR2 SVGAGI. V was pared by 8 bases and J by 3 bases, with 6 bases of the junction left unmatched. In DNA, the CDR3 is TGTGCCAGCTGGGGACAGGTTACCAATCAGCCCCAGCATTTT. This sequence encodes CASWGQVTNQPQHF.

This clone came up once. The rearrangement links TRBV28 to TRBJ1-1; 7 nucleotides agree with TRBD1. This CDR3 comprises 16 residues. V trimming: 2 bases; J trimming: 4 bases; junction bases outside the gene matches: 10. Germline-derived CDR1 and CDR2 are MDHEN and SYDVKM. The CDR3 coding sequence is TGTGCCAGCAGTTTAAATCCCGACAGGGCGGCCACTGAAGCTTTCTTT. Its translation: CASSLNPDRAATEAFF.

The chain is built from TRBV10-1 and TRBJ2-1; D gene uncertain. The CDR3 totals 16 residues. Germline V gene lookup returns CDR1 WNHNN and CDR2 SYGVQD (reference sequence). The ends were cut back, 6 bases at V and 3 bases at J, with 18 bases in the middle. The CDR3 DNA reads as TGCGCCAGCAGCCTCAGAAGGCTGTATTACTACAATGAGCAGTTCTTC. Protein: CASSLRRLYYYNEQFF.

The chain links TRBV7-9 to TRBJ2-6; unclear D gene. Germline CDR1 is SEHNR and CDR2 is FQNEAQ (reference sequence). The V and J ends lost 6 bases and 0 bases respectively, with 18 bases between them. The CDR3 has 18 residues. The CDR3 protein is CASSRETGLRSGANVLTF. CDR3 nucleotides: TGTGCCAGCAGTCGTGAGACTGGTCTCCGCTCTGGGGCCAACGTCCTGACTTTC.

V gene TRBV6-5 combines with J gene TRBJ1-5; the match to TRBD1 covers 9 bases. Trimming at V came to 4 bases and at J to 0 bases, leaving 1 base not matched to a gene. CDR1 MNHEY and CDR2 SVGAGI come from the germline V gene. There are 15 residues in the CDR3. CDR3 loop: CASSWTGDSNQPQHF. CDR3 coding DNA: TGTGCCAGCAGTTGGACAGGGGATAGCAATCAGCCCCAGCATTTT.

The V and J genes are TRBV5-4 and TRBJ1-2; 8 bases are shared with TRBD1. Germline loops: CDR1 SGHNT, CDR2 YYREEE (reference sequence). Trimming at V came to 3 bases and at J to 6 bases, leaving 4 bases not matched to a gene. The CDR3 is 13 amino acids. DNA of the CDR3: TGTGCCAGCAGCTCAGACAGGGGCCATGGCTACACCTTC. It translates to CASSSDRGHGYTF.

CDR3 in DNA: TGTGCCAGTCTCGCCCGGTCCACGGACCGATCTTTCTTT. It encodes CASLARSTDRSFF. The V gene is TRBV6-5, the J gene TRBJ1-1; D call uncertain. V was pared by 9 bases and J by 12 bases, with 23 bases between. There are 13 residues in the CDR3. Germline V gene lookup returns CDR1 MNHEY and CDR2 SVGAGI.

CDR3 residues: CASSVGRSEVGLGYTF. As DNA, the CDR3 is TGTGCCAGCAGCGTAGGGCGGTCAGAAGTTGGCCTTGGCTACACCTTC. This chain uses TRBV9 with TRBJ1-2; D unresolved. Germline V gives CDR1 SGDLS, CDR2 YYNGEE. The CDR3 has 16 residues. V lost 0 bases and J 7 bases, leaving 19 bases between the germline ends. The complete variable domain, with remaining parts taken from reference TRBV9 and TRBJ1-2, reads DSGVTQTPKHLITATGQRVTLRCSPRSGDLSVYWYQQSLDQGLQFLIQYYNGEERAKGNILERFSAQQFPDLHSELNLSSLELGDSALYFCASSVGRSEVGLGYTFGSGTRLTVV.

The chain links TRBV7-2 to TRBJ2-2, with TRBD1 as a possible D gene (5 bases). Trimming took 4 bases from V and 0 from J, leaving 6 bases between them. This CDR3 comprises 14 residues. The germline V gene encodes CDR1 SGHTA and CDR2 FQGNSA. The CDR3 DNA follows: TGTGCCAGCAGCTCCAGGGCGAACACCGGGGAGCTGTTTTTT. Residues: CASSSRANTGELFF.

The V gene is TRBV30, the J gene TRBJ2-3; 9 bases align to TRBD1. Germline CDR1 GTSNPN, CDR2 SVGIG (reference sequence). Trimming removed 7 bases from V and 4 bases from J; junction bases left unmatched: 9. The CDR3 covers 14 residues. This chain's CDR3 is CALNRDRVSDTQYF. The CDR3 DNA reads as TGTGCCTTGAACCGGGACAGGGTTTCAGATACGCAGTATTTT.